This T cell receptor beta chain appears in the sequencing data of a study of patients and donors after allogeneic stem cell transplantation. TCRdb redid the calling of the RT-PCR reads with MiXCR, one entry per CDR3 protein. The sample includes 200,000 to 250,000 distinct CDR3 sequences, 14% of them seen just once. This TCR was sampled from a human donor who was either an allogeneic HSCT recipient or a stem cell or donor lymphocyte infusion donor (not recorded which). It is not recorded whose cells these are; they may come from a transplant donor. Source material: blood, either unsorted or a sorted T cell fraction (not recorded which).

The CDR3 loop reads CASRERGSAVSYEQYF. In DNA, the CDR3 is TGTGCCAGCAGGGAGAGAGGGTCTGCGGTATCCTACGAGCAGTACTTC. J is TRBJ2-7 and V is TRBV2; D is possibly TRBD2 (5 bases). The germline CDR1 and CDR2 sequences are SNHLY and FYNNEI. The V gene lost 6 bases and the J gene lost 1 base, with 19 bases spanning the gap. This CDR3 contains 16 residues.